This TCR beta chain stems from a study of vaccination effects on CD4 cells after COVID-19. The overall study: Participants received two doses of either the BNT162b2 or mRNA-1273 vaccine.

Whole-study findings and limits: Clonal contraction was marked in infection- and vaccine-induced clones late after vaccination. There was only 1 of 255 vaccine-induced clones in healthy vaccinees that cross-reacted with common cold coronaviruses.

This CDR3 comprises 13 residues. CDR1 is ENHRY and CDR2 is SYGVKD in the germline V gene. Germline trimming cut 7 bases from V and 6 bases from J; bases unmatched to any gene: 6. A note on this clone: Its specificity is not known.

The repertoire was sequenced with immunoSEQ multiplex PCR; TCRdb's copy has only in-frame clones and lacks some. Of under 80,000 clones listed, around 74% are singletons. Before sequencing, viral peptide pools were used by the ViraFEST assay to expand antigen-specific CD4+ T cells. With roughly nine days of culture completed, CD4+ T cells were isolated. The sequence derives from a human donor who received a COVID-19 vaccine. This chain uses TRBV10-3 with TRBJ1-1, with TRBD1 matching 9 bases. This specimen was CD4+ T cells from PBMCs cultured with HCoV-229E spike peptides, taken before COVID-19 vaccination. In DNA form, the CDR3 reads TGTGCCATCACTATGACAGGGGGTCCTGAAGCTTTCTTT. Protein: CAITMTGGPEAFF.